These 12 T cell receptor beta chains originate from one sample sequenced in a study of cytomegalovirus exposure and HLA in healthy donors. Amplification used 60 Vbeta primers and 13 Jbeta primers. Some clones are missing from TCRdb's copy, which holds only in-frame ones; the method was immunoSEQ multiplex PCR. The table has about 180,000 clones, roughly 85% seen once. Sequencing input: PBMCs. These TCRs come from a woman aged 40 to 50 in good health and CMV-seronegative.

Here the CDR3 reads CASSWGLQETQYF. CDR3 sequence (DNA): TGTGCCAGCAGCTGGGGACTGCAAGAGACCCAGTACTTC. The chain employs TRBV14 and TRBJ2-5; the D gene is possibly TRBD2 (6 bases). Germline CDR1 and CDR2: SGHDN and FVKESK. CDR3 length: 13 residues. V was pared by 5 bases and J by 2 bases, with 9 bases between.

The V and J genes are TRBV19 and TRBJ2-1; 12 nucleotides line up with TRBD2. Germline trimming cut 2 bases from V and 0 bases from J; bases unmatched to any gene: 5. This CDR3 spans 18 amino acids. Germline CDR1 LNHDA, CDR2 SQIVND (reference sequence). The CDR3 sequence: CASSILAGGGGSYNEQFF. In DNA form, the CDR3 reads TGTGCCAGTAGTATACTAGCGGGAGGGGGGGGCTCCTACAATGAGCAGTTCTTC. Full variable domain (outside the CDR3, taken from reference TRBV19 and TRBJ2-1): DGGITQSPKYLFRKEGQNVTLSCEQNLNHDAMYWYRQDPGQGLRLIYYSQIVNDFQKGDIAEGYSVSREKKESFPLTVTSAQKNPTAFYLCASSILAGGGGSYNEQFFGPGTRLTVL.

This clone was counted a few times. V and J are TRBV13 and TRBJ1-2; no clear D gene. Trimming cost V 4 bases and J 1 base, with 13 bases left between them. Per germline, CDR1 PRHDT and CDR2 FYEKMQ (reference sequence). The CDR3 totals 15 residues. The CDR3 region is CASSSRQRGNYGYTF. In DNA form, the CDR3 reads TGTGCCAGCAGCTCACGCCAGCGGGGTAACTATGGCTACACCTTC.

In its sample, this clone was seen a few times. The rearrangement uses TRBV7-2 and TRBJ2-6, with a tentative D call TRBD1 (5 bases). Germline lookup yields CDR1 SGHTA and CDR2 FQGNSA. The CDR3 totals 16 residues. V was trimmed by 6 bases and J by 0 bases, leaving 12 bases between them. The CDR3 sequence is CASSHFTGSGANVLTF. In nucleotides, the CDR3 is TGTGCCAGCAGTCACTTCACAGGCTCTGGGGCCAACGTCCTGACTTTC.

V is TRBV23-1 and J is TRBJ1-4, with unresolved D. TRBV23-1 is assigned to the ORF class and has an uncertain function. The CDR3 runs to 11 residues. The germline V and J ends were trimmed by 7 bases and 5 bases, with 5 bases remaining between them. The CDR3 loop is CASTPNEKLFF. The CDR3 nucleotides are TGCGCCAGCACCCCGAATGAAAAACTGTTTTTT.

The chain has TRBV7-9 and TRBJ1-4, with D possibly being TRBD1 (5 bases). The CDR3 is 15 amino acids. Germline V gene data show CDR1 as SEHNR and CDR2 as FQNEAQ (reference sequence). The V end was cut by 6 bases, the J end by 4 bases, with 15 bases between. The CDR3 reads CASRKSGRGNEKLFF. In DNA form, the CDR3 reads TGTGCCAGCAGGAAGTCAGGGAGGGGTAATGAAAAACTGTTTTTT. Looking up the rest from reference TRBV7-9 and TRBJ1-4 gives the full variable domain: DTGVSQNPRHKITKRGQNVTFRCDPISEHNRLYWYRQTLGQGPEFLTYFQNEAQLEKSRLLSDRFSAERPKGSFSTLEIQRTEQGDSAMYLCASRKSGRGNEKLFFGSGTQLSVL.

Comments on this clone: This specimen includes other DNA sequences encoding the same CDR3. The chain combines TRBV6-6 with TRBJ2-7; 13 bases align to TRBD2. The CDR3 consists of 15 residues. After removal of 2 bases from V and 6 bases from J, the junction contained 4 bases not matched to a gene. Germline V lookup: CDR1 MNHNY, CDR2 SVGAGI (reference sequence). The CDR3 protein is CASSYGTSGIREQYF. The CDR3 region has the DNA TGTGCCAGCAGTTACGGGACTAGCGGGATTCGCGAGCAGTACTTC.

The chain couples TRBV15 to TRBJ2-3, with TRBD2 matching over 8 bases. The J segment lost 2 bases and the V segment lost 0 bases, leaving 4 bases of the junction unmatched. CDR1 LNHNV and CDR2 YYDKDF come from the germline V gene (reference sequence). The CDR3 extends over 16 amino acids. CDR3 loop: CATSRDKLAVTDTQYF. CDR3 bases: TGTGCCACCAGCAGAGATAAACTAGCGGTCACAGATACGCAGTATTTT.

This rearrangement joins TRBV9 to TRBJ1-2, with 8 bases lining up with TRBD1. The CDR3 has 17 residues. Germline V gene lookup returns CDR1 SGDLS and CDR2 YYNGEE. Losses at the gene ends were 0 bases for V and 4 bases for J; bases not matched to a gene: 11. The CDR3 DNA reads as TGTGCCAGCAGCGTAGAAGTCGGGCAGGGGGCGCCCTATGGCTACACCTTC. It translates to CASSVEVGQGAPYGYTF.

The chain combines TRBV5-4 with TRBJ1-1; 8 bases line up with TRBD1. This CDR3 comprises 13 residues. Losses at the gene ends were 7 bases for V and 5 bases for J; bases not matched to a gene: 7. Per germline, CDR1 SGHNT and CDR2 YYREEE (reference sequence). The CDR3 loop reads CASFPRGQTEAFF. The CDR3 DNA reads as TGTGCCAGCTTCCCCAGGGGGCAAACTGAAGCTTTCTTT.

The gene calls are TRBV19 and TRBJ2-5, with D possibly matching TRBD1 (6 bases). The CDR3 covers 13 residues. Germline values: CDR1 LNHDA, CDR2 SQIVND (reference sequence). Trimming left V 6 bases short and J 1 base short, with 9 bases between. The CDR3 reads CASSGQFQETQYF. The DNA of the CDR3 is TGTGCCAGTAGCGGACAGTTCCAAGAGACCCAGTACTTC.

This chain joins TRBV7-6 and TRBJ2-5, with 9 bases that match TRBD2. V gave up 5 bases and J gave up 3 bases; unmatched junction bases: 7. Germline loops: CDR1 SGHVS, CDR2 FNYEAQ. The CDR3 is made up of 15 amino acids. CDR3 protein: CASSTSGLAKETQYF. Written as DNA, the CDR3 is TGTGCCAGCAGCACCTCGGGACTAGCAAAAGAGACCCAGTACTTC.